This T cell receptor beta chain was profiled in a study of CD39 and CD103 CD8 tumor-infiltrating T cells. Study results and limitations: Compared with DN, SP and blood memory CD8, DP TILs appeared more oligoclonal.

Profiled with immunoSEQ multiplex PCR; TCRdb holds only in-frame clones, not every one. There are about 740 clones in the sample; under 85% occur only once, and roughly 15% lies in the top ten. Patients were not receiving therapy at sample collection. V shed 5 bases and J 5 bases; nucleotides not matched to a gene: 14. Germline V gene sequence: CDR1 SGHTA, CDR2 FQGNSA. CDR3 length: 17 residues. Points on this clone: The antigen is undetermined.

The sample was CD39- CD103+ CD8+ T cells sorted from the tumor. Stated subset: CD103+CD39- single-positive CD45RA- CD8 T cells. The receptor's source is a human donor with head and neck squamous cell carcinoma. The chain recombines TRBV7-2 with TRBJ2-3; TRBD2 agrees at 9 bases. The CDR3 region is CASSLPGASGVGDTQYF. CDR3 nucleotides: TGTGCCAGCAGCCTCCCCGGGGCTAGCGGGGTGGGAGATACGCAGTATTTT.